The 23 T cell receptor beta chains below all came from one sample that was sequenced in a study of T cells in Graves' hyperthyroidism and ophthalmopathy. The TCR beta CDR3 regions underwent amplification using RNA transcripts as the source. The HTBI set primed first-round TCR CDR3 RT-PCR. Each CDR3 protein is one row after TCRdb ran MiXCR on the multiplex PCR reads. Among around 690,000 distinct CDR3 sequences listed, 17% were seen once. Sequencing was done on a sample of blood. The receptors originated from a man aged 50-60 years with Graves' hyperthyroidism.

This clonotype came up many times. V is TRBV12-3 or TRBV12-4 and J is TRBJ2-2; no clear D gene. This CDR3 region has 14 residues. Trimming stripped 6 bases from V and 2 bases from J, with 10 bases between. CDR3 DNA: TGTGCCAGCAGATTGGCCAAAAACACCGGGGAGCTGTTTTTT. Translation gives CASRLAKNTGELFF.

The J gene is TRBJ2-7, the V gene TRBV27; the D is unclear. Germline V gives CDR1 MNHEY, CDR2 SMNVEV (reference sequence). The CDR3 length is 16 residues. With 7 bases removed from V and 5 bases from J, the gap between germline ends came to 24 bases. CDR3 in DNA: TGTGCCAGCACCACCCCCGCGGCCAAACGGCCTCACGAGCAGTACTTC. Protein sequence: CASTTPAAKRPHEQYF.

This clonotype was found a few times. The V gene is TRBV30, the J gene TRBJ2-7; possibly TRBD1 for D (6 bases). Per germline, CDR1 GTSNPN and CDR2 SVGIG (reference sequence). Trimming took off 1 base at V and 3 bases at J, with 10 bases between the two ends. The CDR3 totals 13 residues. The CDR3 reads CAWSAGQGYEQYF. As DNA, the CDR3 is TGTGCCTGGAGTGCGGGACAAGGCTACGAGCAGTACTTC.

This clonotype was detected many times. The V gene is TRBV7-9, the J gene TRBJ2-2; D perhaps matches TRBD2 (6 bases). The germline V gene encodes CDR1 SEHNR and CDR2 FQNEAQ (reference sequence). CDR3 length: 17 residues. Trimming took off 1 base at V and 4 bases at J, with 16 bases between the two ends. The CDR3 loop is CASSLGPGSWGTGELFF. The CDR3 nucleotides read TGTGCCAGCAGCTTAGGGCCCGGGAGCTGGGGCACCGGGGAGCTGTTTTTT. The variable domain in full, with the rest retrieved from reference TRBV7-9 and TRBJ2-2, is DTGVSQNPRHKITKRGQNVTFRCDPISEHNRLYWYRQTLGQGPEFLTYFQNEAQLEKSRLLSDRFSAERPKGSFSTLEIQRTEQGDSAMYLCASSLGPGSWGTGELFFGEGSRLTVL.

The table lists this clonotype with a few counts. The chain combines TRBV9 with TRBJ2-5; TRBD2 matches 11 bases. Germline CDR1 SGDLS, CDR2 YYNGEE. The CDR3 length is 15 residues. V lost 3 bases, J lost 4 bases, and 5 bases stayed unmatched. This CDR3 reads CASSGLAGMVETQYF. CDR3 bases: TGTGCCAGCAGCGGACTAGCGGGAATGGTAGAGACCCAGTACTTC.

This clonotype has only a few counts. The chain joins TRBV3-1 to TRBJ2-1; 16 bases fit TRBD2. CDR3 length: 15 amino acids. V lost 6 bases to trimming and J lost 8 bases; unmatched junction nucleotides: 4. CDR1 LGHDT and CDR2 YNNKEL come from the germline V gene (reference sequence). The DNA of the CDR3 is TGTGCCAGCAGTTTGGGACTAGCGGGAGGGTATGAGCAGTTCTTC. Its translation: CASSLGLAGGYEQFF.

The V gene is TRBV20-1, the J gene TRBJ2-1, with D hard to call. The germline CDR1 and CDR2 sequences are DFQATT and SNEGSKA (reference sequence). This CDR3 comprises 14 residues. The ends were cut back, 6 bases at V and 1 base at J, with 13 bases in the middle. The CDR3 sequence: CSAPPAGSYNEQFF. CDR3 DNA sequence: TGCAGTGCCCCGCCCGCTGGGTCCTACAATGAGCAGTTCTTC.

Only a few counts were recorded for this clonotype. CDR3 amino acids: CASSLSGDRGLGNTIYF. CDR3 coding DNA: TGTGCCAGCAGTTTATCGGGAGACAGGGGGCTAGGAAACACCATATATTTT. The chain uses TRBV27 and TRBJ1-3; 10 positions match TRBD1. Germline V gives CDR1 MNHEY, CDR2 SMNVEV (reference sequence). This CDR3 is 17 amino acids long. V was clipped by 0 bases and J by 4 bases; unmatched bases: 6.

This clonotype appeared many times. This sequence joins TRBV7-3 and TRBJ2-1; possible D gene TRBD2, 7 bases. The CDR3 runs to 14 residues. In germline, CDR1 is SGHTA, CDR2 FQGTGA. Trimming took off 5 bases at V and 4 bases at J, with 12 bases between the two ends. The CDR3 spells CASSPRGAYNEQFF. The CDR3 DNA reads TGTGCCAGCAGCCCCCGGGGGGCTTACAATGAGCAGTTCTTC. The variable domain in full, completed from reference TRBV7-3 and TRBJ2-1, reads GAGVSQTPSNKVTEKGKYVELRCDPISGHTALYWYRQSLGQGPEFLIYFQGTGAADDSGLPNDRFFAVRPEGSVSTLKIQRTERGDSAVYLCASSPRGAYNEQFFGPGTRLTVL.

This clonotype was detected a few times. The CDR3 reads CASSLIMGGGSYEQYF. The CDR3 DNA is TGTGCCAGCAGCTTAATCATGGGGGGCGGAAGCTACGAGCAGTACTTC. This chain joins TRBV7-3 and TRBJ2-7, with D perhaps given as TRBD1 or TRBD2 (6 bases each). This CDR3 has 16 residues. The V gene lost 1 base and the J gene lost 3 bases, with 16 bases spanning the gap. From germline, CDR1 is SGHTA and CDR2 FQGTGA.

V is TRBV13 and J is TRBJ2-2; TRBD1 aligns across 8 bases. Losses at the gene ends were 2 bases for V and 1 base for J; bases not matched to a gene: 3. The CDR3 contains 16 residues. The germline CDR1 and CDR2 sequences are PRHDT and FYEKMQ (reference sequence). The CDR3 sequence is CASSLQGTGNTGELFF. CDR3 nucleotide sequence: TGTGCCAGCAGCTTACAAGGGACAGGGAACACCGGGGAGCTGTTTTTT.

A word on this clonotype: A much larger clonotype is one base distant, so this may be a read error. The chain has TRBV20-1 and TRBJ2-7; D ambiguous. CDR1 and CDR2 from the germline V gene are DFQATT and SNEGSKA (reference sequence). Trimming took 4 bases from V and 2 from J, leaving 6 bases between them. This CDR3 is 11 amino acids long. The CDR3 sequence is CSAMAAYEQYF. CDR3 nucleotide sequence: TGCAGTGCTATGGCGGCCTACGAGCAGTACTTC.

This clonotype was seen only a few times. This chain connects TRBV6-1 to TRBJ2-2; TRBD2 is a possible D gene (5 bases). Trimming removed 8 bases at V and 2 bases at J, with 6 bases between. Per germline, CDR1 MNHNS and CDR2 SASEGT. This CDR3 contains 12 residues. As DNA, the CDR3 is TGTGCCAGCGAGGGTAACACCGGGGAGCTGTTTTTT. Translating it yields CASEGNTGELFF.

The rearrangement links TRBV30 to TRBJ2-5, with 7 bases identical to TRBD1. With 2 bases clipped from V and 4 bases from J, the junction kept 10 bases outside the gene matches. Per the germline V gene, CDR1 is GTSNPN and CDR2 is SVGIG (reference sequence). CDR3 length equals 15 residues. CDR3 sequence: CAWSTVQGWGETQYF. As DNA, the CDR3 is TGTGCCTGGAGTACGGTACAGGGGTGGGGAGAGACCCAGTACTTC.

The genes are TRBV2 and TRBJ2-1; tentative D call: TRBD2 (7 bases). CDR3 size: 16 residues. The V end lost 11 bases, the J end lost 4 bases, and 24 bases lay between the germline ends. Germline-derived CDR1 and CDR2 are SNHLY and FYNNEI. In DNA, the CDR3 is TGTGCCGGCAACTTGGGGAGGGGGTGGTGGTACAATGAGCAGTTCTTC. It codes for CAGNLGRGWWYNEQFF.

The chain is built from TRBV10-3 and TRBJ2-1, with D unclear. Trimming cost V 0 bases and J 6 bases, with 6 bases left between them. Germline V CDR1 and CDR2: ENHRY, SYGVKD. This CDR3 contains 13 residues. CDR3 sequence (DNA): TGTGCCATCAGTGAGTCTAGCAGCAATGAGCAGTTCTTC. Translation: CAISESSSNEQFF.

This clonotype was observed at least ten times. The chain recombines TRBV5-6 with TRBJ2-2, with TRBD1 identical over 9 bases. V was pared by 7 bases and J by 5 bases, with 6 bases of the junction left unmatched. This CDR3 comprises 14 residues. CDR1 is SGHDT and CDR2 is YYEEEE in the germline V gene. This CDR3 reads CASLQGARTGELFF. In DNA, the CDR3 is TGTGCCAGCCTACAGGGGGCACGTACCGGGGAGCTGTTTTTT.

The J gene is TRBJ2-1, the V gene TRBV3-1; D is uncertain. CDR3 length equals 14 residues. The V and J ends lost 2 bases and 0 bases respectively, with 5 bases between them. Germline V lookup: CDR1 LGHDT, CDR2 YNNKEL (reference sequence). CDR3 bases: TGTGCCAGCAGCCAACAGAGCTCCTACAATGAGCAGTTCTTC. This codes for CASSQQSSYNEQFF.

The genes are TRBV29-1 and TRBJ2-1; no firm D call. This CDR3 comprises 15 residues. The germline V gene encodes CDR1 SQVTM and CDR2 ANQGSEA. V was cut by 3 bases and J by 8 bases, with 20 bases left in between. CDR3 in amino acids: CSVDLFRLPQDEQFF. The DNA for the CDR3 is TGCAGCGTTGATCTTTTCCGCTTACCTCAGGATGAGCAGTTCTTC.

This clonotype was picked up a small number of times. This rearrangement joins TRBV7-9 to TRBJ2-1; D may correspond to TRBD1 or TRBD2 (5 bases each). Trimming pared 6 bases from V and 12 bases from J, leaving 21 bases between. Germline V gene lookup returns CDR1 SEHNR and CDR2 FQNEAQ (reference sequence). CDR3 length equals 14 residues. The CDR3 here is CASRAIGTPGGQFF. The CDR3, as DNA: TGTGCCAGCAGAGCGATCGGGACGCCCGGTGGGCAGTTCTTC.

This clonotype was detected ten times or more. This sequence joins TRBV6-1 and TRBJ2-3; 9 nucleotides agree with TRBD2. In germline, CDR1 is MNHNS, CDR2 SASEGT. This CDR3 region has 14 residues. Losses at the gene ends were 5 bases for V and 1 base for J; bases not matched to a gene: 1. CDR3 amino acids: CASSKREGTDTQYF. The CDR3, as DNA: TGTGCCAGCAGTAAGCGGGAGGGCACAGATACGCAGTATTTT.

This clonotype appeared many times. This chain uses TRBV7-2 with TRBJ2-5, with D tentatively TRBD2 (6 bases). With 4 bases removed from V and 4 bases from J, the gap between germline ends came to 13 bases. CDR1 is SGHTA and CDR2 is FQGNSA in the germline V gene. This CDR3 has 14 amino acids. CDR3 region: CASSWTTRGETQYF. The CDR3 DNA is TGTGCCAGCAGCTGGACTACCCGTGGAGAGACCCAGTACTTC.

The chain carries TRBV28 and TRBJ1-4; D perhaps matches TRBD1 (5 bases). The CDR3 has 14 residues. Trimming pared 2 bases from V and 12 bases from J, leaving 16 bases between. Germline loops: CDR1 MDHEN, CDR2 SYDVKM. Here the CDR3 reads CASSLLGRVGELFF. Here the CDR3 DNA reads TGTGCCAGCAGTTTACTGGGGCGGGTGGGTGAACTGTTTTTT.